Below, 10 T cell receptor beta chains from the same sample are listed, as sequenced in a study of post-analysis software for immune sequencing data. General study points: Elevated frequency relative to controls characterized several TRBV segments in patients, TRBV5-6, TRBV5-1 and TRBV20-1 among them.

TCR beta libraries were prepared from cDNA with unique molecular identifiers. TCRdb recomputed calls from the PCR reads with MiXCR, one row per CDR3 protein. There are about 500,000 distinct CDR3 sequences in the sample; roughly 45% occur only once, and 12% lies in the top ten. These TCRs' antigens remain unknown. The specimen was blood. The receptors come from a girl under 18 with multiple sclerosis.

The rearrangement uses TRBV6-6 and TRBJ1-2; maybe TRBD1 (5 bases). In germline, CDR1 is MNHNY, CDR2 SVGAGI (reference sequence). This CDR3 contains 14 residues. With 1 base removed from V and 4 bases from J, the gap between germline ends came to 10 bases. Here the CDR3 reads CASSYYRDVYGYTF. CDR3 nucleotide sequence: TGTGCCAGCAGTTACTACCGGGACGTCTATGGCTACACCTTC.

This clonotype was counted only a few times. This chain uses TRBV7-2 with TRBJ2-7; D is perhaps TRBD2 (6 bases). Trimming stripped 7 bases from V and 1 base from J, with 17 bases between. The CDR3 consists of 15 residues. The germline gives CDR1 SGHTA, CDR2 FQGNSA. The CDR3 coding sequence is TGTGCCAGCAACACCGAGGGGCTAGCGTCCTACGAGCAGTACTTC. This sequence encodes CASNTEGLASYEQYF.

The V gene is TRBV7-2, the J gene TRBJ2-3; D is perhaps TRBD1 or TRBD2 (6 bases each). The ends were cut back, 5 bases at V and 2 bases at J, with 14 bases in the middle. The CDR3 totals 15 residues. The V gene's germline CDR1 is SGHTA and CDR2 FQGNSA. CDR3 sequence (DNA): TGTGCCAGCAGCAACGGGGGCCACTACACAGATACGCAGTATTTT. It codes for CASSNGGHYTDTQYF.

J is TRBJ1-1 and V is TRBV7-9; D perhaps matches TRBD1 (6 bases). The CDR3 runs to 11 residues. The V and J ends lost 8 bases and 3 bases respectively, with 7 bases between them. The V gene's germline CDR1 is SEHNR and CDR2 FQNEAQ (reference sequence). This CDR3 reads CASGQHTEAFF. The CDR3 nucleotides read TGTGCCAGCGGACAGCACACTGAAGCTTTCTTT.

V and J are TRBV28 and TRBJ2-4; D not certain. Near its end, the DNA agrees better with TRBJ2-7, so the J call may be wrong. CDR1 and CDR2 (germline): MDHEN, SYDVKM. The CDR3 consists of 14 residues. CDR3 coding DNA: TGTGCCAGCAGTTTGCTTGGCAGGATCTACGAGCAGTACTTC. Residues: CASSLLGRIYEQYF.

This chain connects TRBV5-1 to TRBJ2-1; TRBD2 matches 11 bases. Losses at the gene ends were 3 bases for V and 2 bases for J; bases not matched to a gene: 10. Germline V CDR1 and CDR2: SGHRS, YFSETQ. The CDR3 spans 18 residues. The chain's CDR3 is CASSSTSGSTRTYNEQFF. The CDR3 DNA reads TGCGCCAGCAGCTCAACTAGCGGGAGTACAAGGACCTACAATGAGCAGTTCTTC.

V usage is TRBV12-5 and J usage is TRBJ2-7, with D unresolved. This CDR3 spans 20 amino acids. V was shortened by 0 bases and J by 5 bases, with 29 bases between the two germline ends. CDR1 LGHNT and CDR2 FRNRAP come from the germline V gene. The chain's CDR3 is CASGLVRSSAPGRLTDEQYF. In nucleotides, the CDR3 is TGTGCTAGTGGTTTGGTACGGTCCAGCGCGCCTGGGCGGCTAACAGACGAGCAGTACTTC.

This chain links TRBV27 with TRBJ2-3; 10 bases are shared with TRBD2. This CDR3 spans 14 amino acids. The trim removed 6 bases at V and 4 bases at J, leaving 4 bases unmatched. Germline-derived CDR1 and CDR2 are MNHEY and SMNVEV (reference sequence). CDR3: CASRHGTSADTQYF. DNA for the CDR3: TGTGCCAGCAGACATGGGACTAGCGCAGATACGCAGTATTTT.

The chain combines TRBV6-1 with TRBJ2-7; 9 bases map to TRBD1. The junction had 19 bases not matched to a gene; V was cut back by 5 bases and J by 2 bases. This CDR3 is 19 amino acids long. The germline V gene encodes CDR1 MNHNS and CDR2 SASEGT. CDR3 nucleotides: TGTGCCAGCAGTAGGCGGTCCGGGACAGGGCTTAATATCGCCTACGAGCAGTACTTC. Translation gives CASSRRSGTGLNIAYEQYF.

The chain recombines TRBV29-1 with TRBJ2-1; 8 bases align to TRBD2. The J segment lost 6 bases and the V segment lost 6 bases, leaving 10 bases of the junction unmatched. The CDR3 consists of 14 residues. Germline values: CDR1 SQVTM, CDR2 ANQGSEA. For the CDR3, the DNA is TGCAGCGTCGTGGGTAGCGGGACTATCAATGAGCAGTTCTTC. Amino acid sequence: CSVVGSGTINEQFF.